The 25 T cell receptor beta chains below all came from one sample that was sequenced in a study of cytomegalovirus exposure and HLA in healthy donors. The method was immunoSEQ multiplex PCR; TCRdb's version includes in-frame clones alone and lacks a portion of them. The sample lists approximately 280,000 clones, approximately 90% occurring once. Source material: PBMCs. The origin of the receptors is a woman younger than 35 in good health and CMV-seronegative.

The rearrangement joins TRBV5-5 to TRBJ1-5; 8 nucleotides align to TRBD1. The J segment lost 3 bases and the V segment lost 0 bases, leaving 5 bases of the junction unmatched. In germline, CDR1 is SGHKS, CDR2 YYEKEE (reference sequence). The CDR3 totals 16 residues. DNA for the CDR3: TGTGCCAGCAGCTTGGCGGACAGGGCAAACAATCAGCCCCAGCATTTT. It encodes CASSLADRANNQPQHF. The variable domain in full, with the rest retrieved from reference TRBV5-5 and TRBJ1-5, is DAGVTQSPTHLIKTRGQQVTLRCSPISGHKSVSWYQQVLGQGPQFIFQYYEKEERGRGNFPDRFSARQFPNYSSELNVNALLLGDSALYLCASSLADRANNQPQHFGDGTRLSIL.

This sequence joins TRBV11-2 and TRBJ2-2, with D maybe TRBD1 (6 bases). CDR1 and CDR2 from the germline V gene are SGHAT and FQNNGV. The CDR3 is 17 residues long. The V gene lost 3 bases and the J gene lost 5 bases, with 19 bases spanning the gap. The CDR3 region is CASSFHTQGGLTGELFF. The CDR3, as DNA: TGTGCCAGCAGCTTCCATACACAGGGTGGACTTACCGGGGAGCTGTTTTTT.

The genes are TRBV30 and TRBJ2-3; no definite D call. The V end was cut by 4 bases, the J end by 0 bases, with 8 bases between. CDR1 GTSNPN and CDR2 SVGIG come from the germline V gene (reference sequence). The CDR3 loop spans 13 amino acids. CDR3 DNA sequence: TGTGCCTGGACTTCCACTAGCACAGATACGCAGTATTTT. Encoded protein: CAWTSTSTDTQYF.

The V call is TRBV9, the J call TRBJ1-4, with TRBD1 matching over 9 bases. Trimming at V came to 3 bases and at J to 10 bases, leaving 4 bases not matched to a gene. CDR1 is SGDLS and CDR2 is YYNGEE in the germline V gene. The CDR3 is 13 amino acids. This CDR3 reads CASSGRTGAKLFF. CDR3 nucleotides: TGTGCCAGCAGCGGTCGGACAGGGGCAAAACTGTTTTTT.

This clone was seen a single time. The rearrangement joins TRBV7-8 to TRBJ2-3; 10 positions agree with TRBD2. The CDR3 runs to 19 residues. Looked up from germline, CDR1 is SGHVS and CDR2 is FQNEAQ. V lost 5 bases, J lost 2 bases, and 16 bases stayed unmatched. This CDR3 is CASSPEDTLAGESTDTQYF. The CDR3 DNA is TGTGCCAGCAGCCCCGAGGACACCCTAGCGGGGGAGTCCACAGATACGCAGTATTTT.

The chain uses TRBV19 and TRBJ1-6, with 9 nucleotides matching TRBD1. This CDR3 spans 17 amino acids. With 5 bases clipped from V and 5 bases from J, the junction kept 10 bases outside the gene matches. The V gene's germline CDR1 is LNHDA and CDR2 SQIVND (reference sequence). CDR3 in amino acids: CASSVIRDRANNSPLHF. CDR3 nucleotide sequence: TGTGCCAGTAGTGTGATCCGGGACAGGGCGAATAATTCACCCCTCCACTTT.

The chain is built from TRBV5-1 and TRBJ2-2; 7 bases match TRBD1. This CDR3 has 14 amino acids. In germline, CDR1 is SGHRS, CDR2 YFSETQ. Germline trimming cut 4 bases from V and 6 bases from J; bases unmatched to any gene: 6. The CDR3 region is CASSQTGLSGELFF. Written as DNA, the CDR3 is TGCGCCAGCAGCCAGACAGGGTTGTCCGGGGAGCTGTTTTTT. The full variable domain, in which reference TRBV5-1 and TRBJ2-2 provide the parts outside the CDR3, is KAGVTQTPRYLIKTRGQQVTLSCSPISGHRSVSWYQQTPGQGLQFLFEYFSETQRNKGNFPGRFSGRQFSNSRSEMNVSTLELGDSALYLCASSQTGLSGELFFGEGSRLTVL.

V is TRBV6-5 and J is TRBJ1-2, with 7 positions matching TRBD1. The CDR3 contains 12 residues. V was pared by 4 bases and J by 8 bases, with 4 bases of the junction left unmatched. Per germline, CDR1 MNHEY and CDR2 SVGAGI. CDR3 protein: CASSSTGTGYTF. DNA of the CDR3: TGTGCCAGCAGTTCGACAGGGACCGGCTACACCTTC.

The rearrangement joins TRBV6-1 to TRBJ1-5; possible D gene TRBD1, 5 bases. Germline V gene data show CDR1 as MNHNS and CDR2 as SASEGT. The CDR3 totals 15 residues. The germline V and J ends were trimmed by 6 bases and 0 bases, with 12 bases remaining between them. CDR3 loop: CASSVGGASNQPQHF. CDR3 DNA: TGTGCCAGCAGCGTGGGGGGAGCTAGCAATCAGCCCCAGCATTTT.

The rearrangement joins TRBV30 to TRBJ2-1, with a weak D call TRBD2 (6 bases). CDR1 GTSNPN and CDR2 SVGIG come from the germline V gene (reference sequence). The CDR3 is 11 amino acids. Deletions cut 7 bases from V and 12 bases from J, with 16 bases between. CDR3 sequence reads: CALGGYLGQFF. In DNA form, the CDR3 reads TGTGCCTTGGGAGGATACCTTGGGCAGTTCTTC.

The V and J genes are TRBV7-8 and TRBJ1-3; D is unresolved. Deletions cut 4 bases from V and 3 bases from J, with 7 bases between. Looked up from germline, CDR1 is SGHVS and CDR2 is FQNEAQ. The CDR3 is 13 amino acids. Here the CDR3 reads CASSSADGNTIYF. The CDR3 nucleotides read TGTGCCAGCAGCTCCGCAGATGGAAACACCATATATTTT.

The V and J genes are TRBV29-1 and TRBJ2-1; D not certain. Trimming stripped 3 bases from V and 8 bases from J, with 8 bases between. This CDR3 contains 11 residues. CDR1 and CDR2 from the germline V gene are SQVTM and ANQGSEA. The CDR3 loop is CSVDSNDEQFF. The CDR3 DNA sequence: TGCAGCGTTGACTCTAACGATGAGCAGTTCTTC.

This chain connects TRBV14 to TRBJ2-7; 9 bases are shared with TRBD1. Trimming removed 4 bases from V and 13 bases from J; junction bases left unmatched: 5. The CDR3 extends over 11 amino acids. Germline-derived CDR1 and CDR2 are SGHDN and FVKESK. The CDR3 region is CASSLGQGIYF. The CDR3 DNA reads as TGTGCCAGCAGCCTGGGACAGGGAATCTACTTC.

The CDR3 protein is CASRDREFNYGYTF. In nucleotides, the CDR3 is TGTGCCAGCAGGGACAGGGAGTTTAACTATGGCTACACCTTC. The chain carries TRBV2 and TRBJ1-2, with 8 bases lining up with TRBD1. Germline V gene data show CDR1 as SNHLY and CDR2 as FYNNEI. The V segment lost 6 bases and the J segment 1 base; nucleotides outside the gene matches: 4. The CDR3 has 14 amino acids. The full variable domain, in which reference TRBV2 and TRBJ1-2 provide the parts outside the CDR3, is EPEVTQTPSHQVTQMGQEVILRCVPISNHLYFYWYRQILGQKVEFLVSFYNNEISEKSEIFDDQFSVERPDGSNFTLKIRSTKLEDSAMYFCASRDREFNYGYTFGSGTRLTVV.

The rearrangement uses TRBV6-4 and TRBJ2-3; 8 bases line up with TRBD1. The V segment lost 5 bases and the J segment 1 base; nucleotides outside the gene matches: 2. Per germline, CDR1 MRHNA and CDR2 SNTAGT. The CDR3 extends over 14 amino acids. This chain's CDR3 is CASSSTGGTDTQYF. The CDR3 coding sequence is TGTGCCAGCAGTTCGACAGGGGGCACAGATACGCAGTATTTT.

J is TRBJ1-5 and V is TRBV28; 8 bases align to TRBD1. The CDR3 is 15 residues long. Germline-derived CDR1 and CDR2 are MDHEN and SYDVKM. With 2 bases clipped from V and 6 bases from J, the junction kept 6 bases outside the gene matches. In DNA form, the CDR3 reads TGTGCCAGCAGTTTACGGGACAGGCCCGGTCAGCCCCAGCATTTT. It codes for CASSLRDRPGQPQHF. Complete variable domain (other parts from reference TRBV28 and TRBJ1-5): DVKVTQSSRYLVKRTGEKVFLECVQDMDHENMFWYRQDPGLGLRLIYFSYDVKMKEKGDIPEGYSVSREKKERFSLILESASTNQTSMYLCASSLRDRPGQPQHFGDGTRLSIL.

V usage is TRBV9 and J usage is TRBJ1-2, with D tentatively TRBD1 (5 bases). The CDR3 runs 12 residues. Per germline, CDR1 SGDLS and CDR2 YYNGEE. V was pared by 3 bases and J by 6 bases, with 9 bases between. In DNA form, the CDR3 reads TGTGCCAGCAGCGGTAGCAGGGATGGCTACACCTTC. Translating gives CASSGSRDGYTF.

V and J are TRBV6-5 and TRBJ2-3, with 8 bases that match TRBD2. The CDR3 runs 15 residues. The V and J ends lost 2 bases and 8 bases, in that order; junction bases with no gene match: 9. Germline assignment: CDR1 MNHEY and CDR2 SVGAGI. DNA of the CDR3: TGTGCCAGCAGTTACGGCGGGAGGCCCCACCGTACGCAGTATTTT. This encodes CASSYGGRPHRTQYF.

This chain connects TRBV4-1 to TRBJ1-2; 7 bases agree with TRBD1. In germline, CDR1 is MGHRA, CDR2 YSYEKL. The CDR3 sequence is 19 residues long. V was clipped by 4 bases and J by 5 bases; unmatched bases: 22. CDR3 in DNA: TGCGCCAGCAGCCCGCGAGGACAGGCCACGACGGGGGTTGAGTATGGCTACACCTTC. As protein: CASSPRGQATTGVEYGYTF.

The chain joins TRBV27 to TRBJ1-2, with TRBD1 identical over 11 bases. This CDR3 spans 14 amino acids. Germline assignment: CDR1 MNHEY and CDR2 SMNVEV (reference sequence). V was pared by 7 bases and J by 8 bases, with 9 bases of the junction left unmatched. The CDR3 bases are TGTGCCAGCACTTCCGGGACAGGGGGTTACGGCTACACCTTC. This gives the protein CASTSGTGGYGYTF.

In DNA, the CDR3 is TGTGCCAGCTCGGAGGGCCAAGAGACCCAGTACTTC. Translating it yields CASSEGQETQYF. J is TRBJ2-5 and V is TRBV18, with a possible D match to TRBD2 (6 bases). The CDR3 has 12 amino acids. V was pared by 6 bases and J by 1 base, with 6 bases between. Germline V CDR1 and CDR2: KGHSH, LQKENI.

The chain employs TRBV27 and TRBJ2-1; 10 bases map to TRBD2. This CDR3 contains 15 residues. Per the germline V gene, CDR1 is MNHEY and CDR2 is SMNVEV (reference sequence). Losses at the gene ends were 8 bases for V and 2 bases for J; bases not matched to a gene: 6. The CDR3 nucleotides read TGTGCCAGCGGGTTACTAGCGGGGACCTACAATGAGCAGTTCTTC. Translating it yields CASGLLAGTYNEQFF.

The chain recombines TRBV28 with TRBJ2-5, with TRBD1 as a possible D gene (5 bases). CDR3 size: 19 residues. Trimming left V 3 bases short and J 0 bases short, with 23 bases between. Looked up from germline, CDR1 is MDHEN and CDR2 is SYDVKM. In DNA, the CDR3 is TGTGCCAGCAGTTTTAGTCTGCGGACACCCCAACGGGACCAAGAGACCCAGTACTTC. This codes for CASSFSLRTPQRDQETQYF.

This clone has more than one count but fewer than ten. V gene TRBV21-1 combines with J gene TRBJ1-5. TRBV21-1 is tagged as a pseudogene. The CDR3 has 16 residues. Here the CDR3 reads CASSRGNGDANQPQHF. The CDR3 bases are TGTGCCAGCAGCCGCGGAAACGGGGATGCTAATCAGCCCCAGCATTTT.

The genes are TRBV5-1 and TRBJ2-3; D not resolved. The CDR3 has 12 residues. Germline CDR1 reads SGHRS; CDR2 reads YFSETQ. The ends were cut back, 3 bases at V and 2 bases at J, with 4 bases in the middle. The CDR3 is CASSSYTDTQYF. The DNA for the CDR3 is TGCGCCAGCAGCTCTTACACAGATACGCAGTATTTT.